This is a list of T cell receptor beta chains from one sample in a study of identical twins. TCRdb used MiXCR to reprocess the 5' RACE reads, holding one entry per CDR3 protein. In the table there are about 500,000 distinct CDR3 sequences, roughly an eighth of which are singletons. Separately, the same data were catalogued under a study of yellow fever vaccine responses in identical twins.

Sequenced sample: CD4+ T cells sorted from blood. The receptor source for this set is a woman aged 18-30 years in good health. CDR3s include the opening cysteine and the closing phenylalanine or tryptophan. Each record gives: D gene, J gene, clone size, V gene, CDR3 protein, CDR3 DNA. The D gene is left open where the match is weak. Expanded clones get a size class; other rows say once, few or many, or leave the size out.

d_call: .; j_call: TRBJ2-3; clone_size: many; v_call: TRBV28; cdr3_aa: CASSPPVATDTQYF; cdr3_nt: TGTGCCAGCAGCCCCCCCGTGGCTACAGATACGCAGTATTTT
d_call: .; j_call: TRBJ1-1; clone_size: few; v_call: TRBV5-1; cdr3_aa: CASSLVVGQGTEAFF; cdr3_nt: TGCGCCAGCAGCTTGGTTGTGGGCCAGGGCACTGAAGCTTTCTTT
d_call: TRBD1; j_call: TRBJ2-3; clone_size: .; v_call: TRBV10-3; cdr3_aa: CATKPGTGDRADTQYF; cdr3_nt: TGTGCCACCAAACCCGGGACAGGGGATAGGGCAGATACGCAGTATTTT
d_call: TRBD2; j_call: TRBJ2-1; clone_size: once; v_call: TRBV18; cdr3_aa: CASSLKSGEYNEQFF; cdr3_nt: TGTGCCAGCTCACTCAAAAGCGGGGAATACAATGAGCAGTTCTTC
d_call: TRBD2; j_call: TRBJ2-7; clone_size: few; v_call: TRBV24-1; cdr3_aa: CATSDLFGTSLYEQYF; cdr3_nt: TGTGCCACCAGTGATTTGTTTGGGACTAGCCTCTACGAGCAGTACTTC
d_call: .; j_call: TRBJ2-1; clone_size: many; v_call: TRBV24-1; cdr3_aa: CATSDFGWTPFSYNEQFF; cdr3_nt: TGTGCCACCAGTGATTTTGGGTGGACTCCATTCTCATACAATGAGCAGTTCTTC
d_call: .; j_call: TRBJ2-1; clone_size: many; v_call: TRBV6-2/TRBV6-3; cdr3_aa: CASSYLDINEQFF; cdr3_nt: TGTGCCAGCAGTTACCTGGACATCAATGAGCAGTTCTTC
d_call: .; j_call: TRBJ1-1; clone_size: few; v_call: TRBV20-1; cdr3_aa: CSARAPTPEAFF; cdr3_nt: TGCAGTGCTAGAGCGCCTACTCCTGAAGCTTTCTTT
d_call: TRBD1; j_call: TRBJ2-1; clone_size: .; v_call: TRBV7-9; cdr3_aa: CASSLVPGQGAYNEQFF; cdr3_nt: TGTGCCAGCAGCTTAGTCCCGGGACAGGGGGCCTACAATGAGCAGTTCTTC
d_call: .; j_call: TRBJ2-3; clone_size: .; v_call: TRBV18; cdr3_aa: CASSPSSPPADTQYF; cdr3_nt: TGTGCCAGCTCCCCGTCTTCTCCACCTGCAGATACGCAGTATTTT
d_call: .; j_call: TRBJ2-1; clone_size: few; v_call: TRBV20-1; cdr3_aa: CSAGGQLIYNEQFF; cdr3_nt: TGCAGTGCTGGCGGACAGTTGATCTACAATGAGCAGTTCTTC
d_call: .; j_call: TRBJ2-7; clone_size: once; v_call: TRBV2; cdr3_aa: CASRQEPSEQYF; cdr3_nt: TGTGCCAGCCGACAGGAACCCTCCGAGCAGTACTTC
d_call: .; j_call: TRBJ2-3; clone_size: .; v_call: TRBV7-8; cdr3_aa: CASSSTAGRSTDTQYF; cdr3_nt: TGTGCCAGCAGCTCCACCGCAGGGAGAAGCACAGATACGCAGTATTTT
d_call: .; j_call: TRBJ1-1; clone_size: .; v_call: TRBV6-6; cdr3_aa: CASSDPSTEAFF; cdr3_nt: TGTGCCAGCAGTGATCCGTCCACTGAAGCTTTCTTT
d_call: TRBD1; j_call: TRBJ1-5; clone_size: many; v_call: TRBV12-3/TRBV12-4; cdr3_aa: CASSSPGQGLDQPQHF; cdr3_nt: TGTGCCAGCAGTTCGCCGGGACAGGGACTCGATCAGCCCCAGCATTTT
d_call: .; j_call: TRBJ1-1; clone_size: few; v_call: TRBV27; cdr3_aa: CASSLQQGGYRLNTEAFF; cdr3_nt: TGTGCCAGCAGCCTACAACAGGGAGGATACCGTTTGAACACTGAAGCTTTCTTT